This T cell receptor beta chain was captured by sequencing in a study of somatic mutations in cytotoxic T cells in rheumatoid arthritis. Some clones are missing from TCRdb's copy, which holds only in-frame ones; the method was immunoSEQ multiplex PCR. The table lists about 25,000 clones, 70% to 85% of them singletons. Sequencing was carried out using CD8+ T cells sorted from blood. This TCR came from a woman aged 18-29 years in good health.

Written as DNA, the CDR3 is TGTGCCAGCAGCTTACCTAGCGGGATTAGCACAGATACGCAGTATTTT. Its protein product is CASSLPSGISTDTQYF. V gene TRBV7-8 combines with J gene TRBJ2-3, with TRBD2 matching 9 bases. Germline V gene lookup returns CDR1 SGHVS and CDR2 FQNEAQ. The length of the CDR3 is 16 residues. Trimming removed 2 bases from V and 0 bases from J; junction bases left unmatched: 3. The whole variable domain, remainder taken from reference TRBV7-8 and TRBJ2-3, is GAGVSQSPRYKVAKRGQDVALRCDPISGHVSLFWYQQALGQGPEFLTYFQNEAQLDKSGLPSDRFFAERPEGSVSTLKIQRTQQEDSAVYLCASSLPSGISTDTQYFGPGTRLTVL.